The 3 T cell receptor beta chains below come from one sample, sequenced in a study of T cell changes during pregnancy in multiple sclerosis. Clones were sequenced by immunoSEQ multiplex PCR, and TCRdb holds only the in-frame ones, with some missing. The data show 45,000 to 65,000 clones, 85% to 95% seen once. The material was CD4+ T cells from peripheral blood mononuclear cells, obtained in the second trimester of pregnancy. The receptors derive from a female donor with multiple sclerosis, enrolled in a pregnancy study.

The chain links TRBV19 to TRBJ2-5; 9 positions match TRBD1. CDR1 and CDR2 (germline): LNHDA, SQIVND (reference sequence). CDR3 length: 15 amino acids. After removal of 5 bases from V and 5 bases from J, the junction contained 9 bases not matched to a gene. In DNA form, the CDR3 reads TGTGCCAGTAGTCTCCGGGACAGGGTATGGGAGACCCAGTACTTC. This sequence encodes CASSLRDRVWETQYF.

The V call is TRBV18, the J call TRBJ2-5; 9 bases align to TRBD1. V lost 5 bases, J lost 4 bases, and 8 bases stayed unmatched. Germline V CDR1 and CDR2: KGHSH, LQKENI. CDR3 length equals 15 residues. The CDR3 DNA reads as TGTGCCAGCTCATCCCGGACAGGGGTAAGAGAGACCCAGTACTTC. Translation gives CASSSRTGVRETQYF.

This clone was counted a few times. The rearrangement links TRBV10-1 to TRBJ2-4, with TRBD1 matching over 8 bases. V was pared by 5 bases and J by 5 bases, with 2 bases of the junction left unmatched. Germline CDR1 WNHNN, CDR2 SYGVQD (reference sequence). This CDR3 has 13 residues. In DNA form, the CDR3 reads TGCGCCAGCAGTATGGACAGGGAAAACATTCAGTACTTC. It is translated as CASSMDRENIQYF.